Listed below are T cell receptor beta chains from one sample, sequenced in a study of T-cell reconstitution after alpha-beta-depleted transplantation in children. TCRdb reanalysed the PCR reads using MiXCR and keeps one entry per CDR3 protein. The table shows about 300,000 distinct CDR3 sequences, with 6.5% to 9% occurring only once. The sequenced sample was peripheral blood, obtained 360 days after TCRalphabeta/CD19-depleted stem cell transplant. All receptors come from a female patient between 2 and 15 years old who had a stem cell transplant for Fanconi anemia, so the T cells may come from the graft donor. The conserved cysteine and the conserved F or W are not part of the CDR3 here. Fields, in order: CDR3 length, V gene, CDR3 protein.

cdr3_length: 12
v_call: TRBV27
cdr3_aa: ASSRSMDYNEQF

cdr3_length: 11
v_call: TRBV20-1
cdr3_aa: SASSGGAHEQF

cdr3_length: 13
v_call: TRBV20-1
cdr3_aa: SARAGAGRYNEQF

cdr3_length: 11
v_call: TRBV5-6
cdr3_aa: ASSPRGVNIQY

cdr3_length: 17
v_call: TRBV7-6
cdr3_aa: ASSLSMAAVGKAGNTIY

cdr3_length: 13
v_call: TRBV20-1
cdr3_aa: SARSGAGLYNEQF

cdr3_length: 13
v_call: TRBV20-1
cdr3_aa: SAGGLAGGRGTQY

cdr3_length: 11
v_call: TRBV29-1
cdr3_aa: SVSGQGGTEAF

cdr3_length: 10
v_call: TRBV7-3
cdr3_aa: ASSQGGSEAF

cdr3_length: 20
v_call: TRBV4-1
cdr3_aa: ASSQGDPLRLAGDGGTDTQY

cdr3_length: 12
v_call: TRBV5-4
cdr3_aa: ASSPRGENYEQY

cdr3_length: 9
v_call: TRBV30
cdr3_aa: AWSYGDTQY